This T cell receptor beta chain derives from a study of CD8 T cells in ankylosing spondylitis. Details on this clonotype: The antigen remains unidentified.

Quantitative 5'-RACE with molecular barcodes generated TCR beta libraries. TCRdb re-called the 5' RACE reads with MiXCR, one entry per CDR3 protein. The sample includes over 700,000 distinct CDR3 sequences, roughly 20% of them seen just once. General observations from the study: Roughly eight highly homologous variants made up a TCR beta motif that seemed to typify ankylosing spondylitis blood. Disease-linked clones, CD8+, were relatively rare in peripheral blood. Previously reported in reactive arthritis synovial fluid and blood were some of the motif variants. Reportedly, matched ankylosing spondylitis synovial fluid was significantly enriched for disease-linked clones.

The CDR3 is 13 residues long. J lost 5 bases, V lost 2 bases, and 2 bases had no gene match. Germline CDR1 reads DFQATT; CDR2 reads SNEGSKA (reference sequence). Sequencing was performed on blood, either unsorted or a sorted T cell fraction (not recorded which). This chain links TRBV20-1 with TRBJ2-7; 11 bases agree with TRBD1. The TCR sequence derives from a male donor with ankylosing spondylitis. The CDR3 DNA follows: TGCAGTGCTAGAAGGGGACAGGGGGACGAGCAGTACTTC. This encodes CSARRGQGDEQYF.